In this sample, the clone carrying this T cell receptor (beta chain) turned up once. Germline assignment: CDR1 ENHRY and CDR2 SYGVKD. The ends lost 2 bases at V and 12 bases at J; junction bases unmatched: 13. The CDR3 contains 16 residues. These data are taken from a study of T cell changes during pregnancy in multiple sclerosis. Sequenced by immunoSEQ multiplex PCR; TCRdb stores in-frame clones only, minus some. The repertoire holds some 80,000 clones, with 90% to 95% as singletons. The sequenced sample was peripheral blood, obtained in the second trimester of pregnancy. The chain carries TRBV10-3 and TRBJ2-1, with 10 bases identical to TRBD2. This TCR came from a female donor with multiple sclerosis, enrolled in a pregnancy study. The CDR3 loop reads CAISENSGRAGRGQFF. CDR3 coding DNA: TGTGCCATCAGTGAGAACAGCGGGAGGGCCGGGAGGGGGCAGTTCTTC.